This section outlines one TCR beta chain sequence together with its context. Unmatched junction bases numbered 8, after V lost 4 bases and J lost 8 bases. The CDR3 has 16 amino acids. Germline-derived CDR1 and CDR2 are MNHEY and SVGAGI. These data originate in a study of control samples from healthy donors and cancer patients. Sequenced by immunoSEQ multiplex PCR; TCRdb stores in-frame clones only, minus some. The profile shows 260,000 or so clones, 82% of them singletons. This clonotype was obtained from a woman aged 55-70 years with lung cancer. The gene calls are TRBV6-5 and TRBJ1-6; 10 bases agree with TRBD1. Source material: PBMCs. The CDR3 nucleotides read TGTGCCAGCAGTTCTAATCCCGGGACAGGGGATTCACCCCTCCACTTT. Translated, it gives CASSSNPGTGDSPLHF.